This TCR beta chain is from a study of T cells after posttransplantation cyclophosphamide. Profiled with immunoSEQ multiplex PCR; TCRdb holds only in-frame clones, not every one. The data show about 21,000 clones, about 98% seen once. Remarks on this clone: Its antigen remains unidentified.

The naive gate required viable CD3+CD4+ or CD3+CD8+ cells with CCR7+CD45RA+CD45RO-CD95-CD27+CD28+ phenotype. The CDR3 loop spans 19 amino acids. From germline, CDR1 is SGHNT and CDR2 YYREEE (reference sequence). The ends were cut back, 4 bases at V and 3 bases at J, with 28 bases in the middle. Study outcomes and limitations: Blood and skin or GI T cell repertoires showed limited TRB overlap. Donor CD8+ memory clones often dominated recipient blood repertoires at later times.

V and J are TRBV5-4 and TRBJ1-1; maybe TRBD1 (5 bases). The receptor comes from a man aged 35-49 years in good health, CMV-negative, and a related stem cell transplant donor. The sequenced material came from naive CD8+ T cells sorted from PBMCs. CDR3 amino acids: CASSQYQQVTFLDDTEAFF. The CDR3 DNA sequence: TGTGCCAGCAGCCAATACCAACAGGTTACTTTTCTCGATGACACTGAAGCTTTCTTT.